Each of the 28 T cell receptor beta chains below was sequenced from the same sample in a study of T cell responses to AZD1222 COVID-19 vaccine. Measured with immunoSEQ multiplex PCR; TCRdb has only the in-frame clones, and not every one. The data show about 160,000 clones, approximately 90% seen once. The sample was peripheral blood, taken on day 0 of AZD1222 vaccination. All receptors come from an adult in good health.

The genes are TRBV18 and TRBJ2-7; TRBD2 might be the D (5 bases). V lost 4 bases, J lost 1 base, and 11 bases lay in between. The CDR3 runs to 14 residues. Germline V lookup: CDR1 KGHSH, CDR2 LQKENI. The CDR3 loop is CASSLLGDSYEQYF. The CDR3 bases are TGTGCCAGCTCACTTCTCGGGGATTCCTACGAGCAGTACTTC.

This chain's CDR3 is CASSLAGRGAGTDTQYF. CDR3 DNA: TGTGCCAGCAGCTTGGCCGGCAGGGGGGCCGGAACAGATACGCAGTATTTT. The J gene is TRBJ2-3, the V gene TRBV5-4, with D possibly being TRBD1 (7 bases). Trimming stripped 0 bases from V and 3 bases from J, with 17 bases between. This CDR3 has 17 residues. Germline values: CDR1 SGHNT, CDR2 YYREEE (reference sequence).

This sequence joins TRBV6-6 and TRBJ1-2, with D unclear. The CDR3 consists of 13 residues. Per the germline V gene, CDR1 is MNHNY and CDR2 is SVGAGI (reference sequence). V was clipped by 5 bases and J by 6 bases, with 13 bases between them. The CDR3 nucleotides are TGTGCCAGCAGTGGTGCGAAGGGTCATGGCTACACCTTC. Encoded protein: CASSGAKGHGYTF.

V and J are TRBV5-5 and TRBJ1-5; D not certain. This CDR3 is built from 16 residues. V shed 0 bases and J shed 0 bases, with 10 bases lying between them. Germline CDR1 is SGHKS and CDR2 is YYEKEE (reference sequence). CDR3 DNA sequence: TGTGCCAGCAGCTTGGCCCACAGTTATAGCAATCAGCCCCAGCATTTT. Translated: CASSLAHSYSNQPQHF.

This chain joins TRBV6-6 and TRBJ2-7; tentatively, D is TRBD1 (6 bases). The ends were cut back, 5 bases at V and 6 bases at J, with 17 bases in the middle. Germline assignment: CDR1 MNHNY and CDR2 SVGAGI (reference sequence). The CDR3 contains 14 residues. This CDR3 reads CASSTRTVGSEQYF. In DNA form, the CDR3 reads TGTGCCAGCAGTACCCGGACAGTGGGGAGCGAGCAGTACTTC.

The chain employs TRBV7-3 and TRBJ2-1, with 7 bases identical to TRBD2. V trimming: 2 bases; J trimming: 9 bases; junction bases outside the gene matches: 1. Per germline, CDR1 SGHTA and CDR2 FQGTGA. CDR3 size: 12 residues. CDR3 nucleotide sequence: TGTGCCAGCAGCTTACAGCGGGGTGAGCAGTTCTTC. It yields the protein CASSLQRGEQFF.

The rearrangement joins TRBV12-3 or TRBV12-4 to TRBJ1-6, with 8 bases fitting TRBD1. The V segment lost 8 bases and the J segment 6 bases; nucleotides outside the gene matches: 3. This CDR3 has 13 amino acids. The CDR3 spells CASSGQGNSPLHF. CDR3 DNA: TGTGCCAGCTCCGGACAGGGTAATTCACCCCTCCACTTT.

The V call is TRBV6-2 or TRBV6-3, the J call TRBJ1-5, with 7 bases identical to TRBD1. CDR1 and CDR2 from the germline V gene are MNHEY and SVGEGT. This CDR3 comprises 16 residues. Losses at the gene ends were 4 bases for V and 7 bases for J; bases not matched to a gene: 13. CDR3 in amino acids: CASSSYRGEGGQPQHF. CDR3 DNA: TGTGCCAGCAGTTCCTACAGGGGCGAGGGTGGGCAGCCCCAGCATTTT.

Only one count was recorded for this clone. V is TRBV4-3 and J is TRBJ1-1; the D is unclear. The CDR3 runs 12 residues. V lost 0 bases and J lost 7, with 6 bases in between. The germline gives CDR1 LGHNA, CDR2 YSLEER. CDR3: CASSQDGYEAFF. For the CDR3, the DNA is TGCGCCAGCAGCCAAGACGGCTATGAAGCTTTCTTT.

V gene TRBV5-5 combines with J gene TRBJ2-1; D is undetermined. The CDR3 spans 13 residues. Germline lookup yields CDR1 SGHKS and CDR2 YYEKEE (reference sequence). Trimming removed 4 bases at V and 6 bases at J, with 11 bases between. The CDR3 sequence: CASSLGSSNEQFF. CDR3 bases: TGTGCCAGCAGCCTGGGATCCAGCAATGAGCAGTTCTTC. Filled out from reference TRBV5-5 and TRBJ2-1, the complete variable domain reads DAGVTQSPTHLIKTRGQQVTLRCSPISGHKSVSWYQQVLGQGPQFIFQYYEKEERGRGNFPDRFSARQFPNYSSELNVNALLLGDSALYLCASSLGSSNEQFFGPGTRLTVL.

This sequence joins TRBV6-6 and TRBJ1-1; possible D gene TRBD1, 5 bases. This CDR3 comprises 12 residues. Germline loops: CDR1 MNHNY, CDR2 SVGAGI (reference sequence). The V and J ends lost 0 bases and 11 bases respectively, with 10 bases between them. In nucleotides, the CDR3 is TGTGCCAGCAGTTACTCGGCGGGGCATGCTTTCTTT. Amino acids: CASSYSAGHAFF.

This clone appeared once. Here the CDR3 reads CASSGRGNTEAFF. The CDR3 DNA reads as TGTGCCAGCTCAGGACGGGGAAACACTGAAGCTTTCTTT. The J gene is TRBJ1-1, the V gene TRBV7-9, with no clear D. The germline CDR1 and CDR2 sequences are SEHNR and FQNEAQ (reference sequence). V dropped 8 bases and J dropped 2 bases, with 12 bases sitting between them. The CDR3 spans 13 residues.

The chain is built from TRBV27 and TRBJ1-4, with 8 nucleotides matching TRBD1. Germline V CDR1 and CDR2: MNHEY, SMNVEV (reference sequence). With V trimmed by 6 bases and J by 5 bases, 5 bases remained unmatched. This CDR3 is built from 14 residues. The DNA for the CDR3 is TGTGCCAGCAGGCCAGGGGGCTCCAATGAAAAACTGTTTTTT. As protein: CASRPGGSNEKLFF.

This clone was observed a few times. The chain has TRBV6-5 and TRBJ1-5, with 7 bases identical to TRBD1. Trimming took 6 bases from V and 2 from J; bases not matched to a gene: 7. This CDR3 has 15 residues. Per germline, CDR1 MNHEY and CDR2 SVGAGI. The CDR3, as DNA: TGTGCCAGCAGACCCTCAACAGGGGGCAATCAGCCCCAGCATTTT. Amino acid sequence: CASRPSTGGNQPQHF.

The chain carries TRBV12-3 or TRBV12-4 and TRBJ1-5; perhaps TRBD1 as D (5 bases). The V and J ends lost 4 bases and 7 bases respectively, with 8 bases between them. The CDR3 length is 12 residues. The DNA for the CDR3 is TGTGCCAGCAGTTGGGGGGAACAGCCCCAGCATTTT. Its translation is CASSWGEQPQHF.

The CDR3 is CASSLGTGAPSTDTQYF. Here the CDR3 DNA reads TGTGCCAGCAGCCTTGGGACAGGGGCCCCTAGCACAGATACGCAGTATTTT. The genes are TRBV6-4 and TRBJ2-3; 10 nucleotides align to TRBD1. CDR1 is MRHNA, CDR2 SNTAGT, per germline. With 6 bases clipped from V and 0 bases from J, the junction kept 9 bases outside the gene matches. This CDR3 has 17 amino acids.

This clone appeared once. The chain couples TRBV6-2 or TRBV6-3 to TRBJ1-3; the D gene is possibly TRBD1 (6 bases). V lost 0 bases and J 0 bases, leaving 12 bases between the germline ends. Per germline, CDR1 MNHEY and CDR2 SVGEGT. The CDR3 totals 17 residues. CDR3 sequence (DNA): TGTGCCAGCAGTTACTCGGACAGCGAAGACTCTGGAAACACCATATATTTT. Translation gives CASSYSDSEDSGNTIYF.

Concerning this clone itself: The sample contains more than one DNA sequence encoding this CDR3. The V gene is TRBV5-5, the J gene TRBJ2-5; TRBD1 might be the D (6 bases). Germline values: CDR1 SGHKS, CDR2 YYEKEE (reference sequence). This CDR3 region has 14 residues. Trimming stripped 4 bases from V and 4 bases from J, with 14 bases between. CDR3 bases: TGTGCCAGCAGCCATGGGGGCTTTTCAGAGACCCAGTACTTC. It specifies CASSHGGFSETQYF.

This chain uses TRBV30 with TRBJ1-1; TRBD1 is a possible D gene (5 bases). From germline, CDR1 is GTSNPN and CDR2 SVGIG (reference sequence). V lost 0 bases and J lost 8, with 10 bases in between. The CDR3 extends over 12 amino acids. CDR3: CAWSVGGEEAFF. Here the CDR3 DNA reads TGTGCCTGGAGTGTGGGAGGGGAGGAAGCTTTCTTT.

This chain connects TRBV6-5 to TRBJ2-5; D may be TRBD2 (5 bases). There are 13 residues in the CDR3. Germline CDR1 and CDR2: MNHEY and SVGAGI. V dropped 1 base and J dropped 12 bases, with 15 bases sitting between them. This chain's CDR3 is CASSYYAGERKYF. The CDR3 DNA sequence: TGTGCCAGCAGTTACTACGCCGGGGAGCGGAAGTACTTC.

The genes are TRBV7-9 and TRBJ2-1; D is ambiguous. V dropped 4 bases and J dropped 0 bases, with 7 bases sitting between them. In germline, CDR1 is SEHNR, CDR2 FQNEAQ (reference sequence). The CDR3 covers 14 residues. The CDR3 DNA reads as TGTGCCAGCAGCTCGACACCCTCCTACAATGAGCAGTTCTTC. Its protein is CASSSTPSYNEQFF.

V usage is TRBV27 and J usage is TRBJ2-1; TRBD1 aligns across 9 bases. Losses at the gene ends were 3 bases for V and 8 bases for J; bases not matched to a gene: 8. CDR1 and CDR2 from the germline V gene are MNHEY and SMNVEV (reference sequence). The CDR3 extends over 15 amino acids. CDR3 bases: TGTGCCAGCAGTTTTTTGGGACAGGGTTTCGATGAGCAGTTCTTC. This sequence encodes CASSFLGQGFDEQFF.

This rearrangement joins TRBV7-8 to TRBJ2-1, with a weak D call TRBD2 (6 bases). Germline loops: CDR1 SGHVS, CDR2 FQNEAQ. CDR3 length: 15 amino acids. Trimming removed 0 bases from V and 5 bases from J, with 11 bases in between. CDR3 bases: TGTGCCAGCAGCTTAGCGCCCCGGGGGAACAATGAGCAGTTCTTC. Its translation: CASSLAPRGNNEQFF. The whole variable domain, filled in from reference TRBV7-8 and TRBJ2-1, reads GAGVSQSPRYKVAKRGQDVALRCDPISGHVSLFWYQQALGQGPEFLTYFQNEAQLDKSGLPSDRFFAERPEGSVSTLKIQRTQQEDSAVYLCASSLAPRGNNEQFFGPGTRLTVL.

The chain recombines TRBV6-5 with TRBJ1-1, with unresolved D. The CDR3 consists of 12 residues. In germline, CDR1 is MNHEY, CDR2 SVGAGI. Trimming removed 4 bases at V and 4 bases at J, with 7 bases between. Here the CDR3 reads CASSSDGTEAFF. The DNA of the CDR3 is TGTGCCAGCAGTTCGGATGGCACTGAAGCTTTCTTT.

V is TRBV7-2 and J is TRBJ2-2; TRBD1 agrees at 12 bases. From germline, CDR1 is SGHTA and CDR2 FQGNSA. This CDR3 region has 15 residues. Unmatched junction bases numbered 5, after V lost 4 bases and J lost 8 bases. The CDR3 DNA sequence: TGTGCCAGCAGCTCCGGGACAGGGGGCCGGGGGGAGCTGTTTTTT. Encoded protein: CASSSGTGGRGELFF.

The V and J genes are TRBV2 and TRBJ1-1, with D possibly TRBD1 on 5 matching bases. The V gene's germline CDR1 is SNHLY and CDR2 FYNNEI. Trimming removed 4 bases from V and 4 bases from J, with 19 bases in between. This CDR3 spans 16 amino acids. Here the CDR3 DNA reads TGTGCCAGCAGTGCAGGGTTATCCCCGTATAGCACTGAAGCTTTCTTT. Residues: CASSAGLSPYSTEAFF.

The chain is built from TRBV6-1 and TRBJ2-1; D gene unclear. V shed 2 bases and J shed 5 bases, with 10 bases lying between them. This CDR3 has 14 residues. The germline V gene has CDR1 MNHNS and CDR2 SASEGT. The CDR3 nucleotides are TGTGCCAGCAGTGAAATTGCAGAGCACAATGAGCAGTTCTTC. The encoded protein is CASSEIAEHNEQFF.

The rearrangement links TRBV7-6 to TRBJ1-3; TRBD1 matches at 8 bases. Trimming took 5 bases from V and 0 from J; bases not matched to a gene: 3. This CDR3 comprises 15 residues. Germline V CDR1 and CDR2: SGHVS, FNYEAQ. CDR3 nucleotides: TGTGCCAGCAGCCCAGGGGGCCCCTCTGGAAACACCATATATTTT. As protein: CASSPGGPSGNTIYF.